One and the same sample provided the 10 T cell receptor beta chains below, sequenced in a study of shared clonotypes between healthy human individuals. Profiling relied on immunoSEQ multiplex PCR, and the TCRdb table lists in-frame clones only, not all of them. The sample has 2 million to 3 million clones; roughly 93% are singletons. Input material: naive CD4+ T cells from PBMCs. The subset here: CD45RA+ positively selected. The origin of the receptors is a man aged 18 to 30 in good health. Some clones in this sample may be carry-over from other donors' samples.

The rearrangement uses TRBV2 and TRBJ2-7; D possibly corresponds to TRBD2 (7 bases). V was clipped by 8 bases and J by 0 bases, with 17 bases between them. This CDR3 comprises 15 residues. Germline V CDR1 and CDR2: SNHLY, FYNNEI. CDR3 sequence reads: CASSRIGGASYEQYF. CDR3 coding DNA: TGTGCCAGCTCCCGAATAGGGGGGGCCTCCTACGAGCAGTACTTC.

This rearrangement joins TRBV7-2 to TRBJ2-7; possibly TRBD1 or TRBD2 for D (7 bases each). Trimming pared 2 bases from V and 4 bases from J, leaving 15 bases between. Germline lookup yields CDR1 SGHTA and CDR2 FQGNSA. The CDR3 covers 15 residues. The CDR3 DNA sequence: TGTGCCAGCAGCTTACTCAGGGGGGGGCTTTACGAGCAGTACTTC. Protein product: CASSLLRGGLYEQYF.

V gene TRBV5-5 combines with J gene TRBJ2-1, with TRBD2 matching 8 bases. The CDR3 is 17 amino acids. Trimming removed 5 bases from V and 3 bases from J; junction bases left unmatched: 13. Germline V gives CDR1 SGHKS, CDR2 YYEKEE (reference sequence). CDR3 sequence reads: CASRIDTSGGGYNEQFF. Here the CDR3 DNA reads TGTGCCAGCAGGATAGACACTAGCGGAGGGGGCTACAATGAGCAGTTCTTC.

DNA of the CDR3: TGTGCCAGCAGCTTGCAAGCGGTCGAATCCTACGAGCAGTACTTC. Encoded protein: CASSLQAVESYEQYF. J is TRBJ2-7 and V is TRBV5-4; possible D gene TRBD2, 5 bases. Looked up from germline, CDR1 is SGHNT and CDR2 is YYREEE (reference sequence). CDR3 length: 15 amino acids. V shed 1 base and J shed 1 base, with 12 bases lying between them.

This clone has only one observation. The chain combines TRBV18 with TRBJ1-1; no definite D call. Germline V gene data show CDR1 as KGHSH and CDR2 as LQKENI. The CDR3 loop spans 12 amino acids. Deletions cut 4 bases from V and 8 bases from J, with 11 bases between. This chain's CDR3 is CASSLWADEAFF. In nucleotides, the CDR3 is TGTGCCAGCTCACTATGGGCAGACGAAGCTTTCTTT.

This clone has just one count. The chain employs TRBV29-1 and TRBJ2-2; D unclear. The germline V and J ends were trimmed by 7 bases and 2 bases, with 5 bases remaining between them. CDR3 length equals 11 residues. Germline CDR1 reads SQVTM; CDR2 reads ANQGSEA. The CDR3 DNA sequence: TGCAGCGGGACCAACACCGGGGAGCTGTTTTTT. Protein product: CSGTNTGELFF.

This clone was counted ten times or more. The same CDR3 is also encoded by other DNA sequences in this sample. This sequence joins TRBV30 and TRBJ1-1, with D uncertain. Between the trimmed V and J ends, which lost 5 bases and 1 base, there was a span of 2 bases. The germline gives CDR1 GTSNPN, CDR2 SVGIG (reference sequence). The length of the CDR3 is 10 residues. The CDR3 DNA is TGTGCCTGGGGGAACACTGAAGCTTTCTTT. Translating it yields CAWGNTEAFF. The complete variable domain, with remaining parts taken from reference TRBV30 and TRBJ1-1, reads SQTIHQWPATLVQPVGSPLSLECTVEGTSNPNLYWYRQAAGRGLQLLFYSVGIGQISSEVPQNLSASRPQDRQFILSSKKLLLSDSGFYLCAWGNTEAFFGQGTRLTVV.

The chain joins TRBV9 to TRBJ2-2; 8 positions agree with TRBD1. Germline values: CDR1 SGDLS, CDR2 YYNGEE. The length of the CDR3 is 14 residues. With V trimmed by 3 bases and J by 6 bases, 4 bases remained unmatched. The CDR3 coding sequence is TGTGCCAGCAGCGCCGGGACAGGACCCGGGGAGCTGTTTTTT. It is translated as CASSAGTGPGELFF.

The chain joins TRBV5-1 to TRBJ2-7, with TRBD2 matching 10 bases. V lost 0 bases to trimming and J lost 7 bases; unmatched junction nucleotides: 4. Germline CDR1 and CDR2: SGHRS and YFSETQ. CDR3 length: 14 residues. CDR3 sequence reads: CASSLVAGGVEQYF. DNA of the CDR3: TGCGCCAGCAGCTTGGTAGCGGGAGGTGTTGAGCAGTACTTC. Filled out from reference TRBV5-1 and TRBJ2-7, the complete variable domain reads KAGVTQTPRYLIKTRGQQVTLSCSPISGHRSVSWYQQTPGQGLQFLFEYFSETQRNKGNFPGRFSGRQFSNSRSEMNVSTLELGDSALYLCASSLVAGGVEQYFGPGTRLTVT.

This sequence joins TRBV10-2 and TRBJ2-3, with no clear D. The CDR3 consists of 13 residues. Trimming left V 4 bases short and J 8 bases short, with 13 bases between. Germline CDR1 and CDR2: WSHSY and SAAADI. CDR3 DNA sequence: TGCGCCAGCAGTGGAGATGGCTCGTTTACGCAGTATTTT. Its translation is CASSGDGSFTQYF.